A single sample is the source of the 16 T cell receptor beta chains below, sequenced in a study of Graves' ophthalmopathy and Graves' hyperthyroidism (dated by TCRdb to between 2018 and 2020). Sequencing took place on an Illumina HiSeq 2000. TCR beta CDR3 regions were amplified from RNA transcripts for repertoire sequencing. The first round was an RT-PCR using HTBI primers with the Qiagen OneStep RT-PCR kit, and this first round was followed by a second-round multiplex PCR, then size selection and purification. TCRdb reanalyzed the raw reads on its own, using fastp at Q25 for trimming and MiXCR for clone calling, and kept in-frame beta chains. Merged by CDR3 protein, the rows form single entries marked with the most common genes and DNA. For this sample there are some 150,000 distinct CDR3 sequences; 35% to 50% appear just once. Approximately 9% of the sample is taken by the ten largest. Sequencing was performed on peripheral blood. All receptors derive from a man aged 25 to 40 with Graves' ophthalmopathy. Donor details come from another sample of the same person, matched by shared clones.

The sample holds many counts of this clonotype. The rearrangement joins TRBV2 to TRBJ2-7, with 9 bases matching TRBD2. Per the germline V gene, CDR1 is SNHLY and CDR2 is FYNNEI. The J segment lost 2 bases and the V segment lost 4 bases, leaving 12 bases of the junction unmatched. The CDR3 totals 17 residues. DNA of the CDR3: TGTGCCAGCAGTGGGGTCTCACTAGCGGGTAAACCCTACGAGCAGTACTTC. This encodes CASSGVSLAGKPYEQYF.

Written as DNA, the CDR3 is TGTGCCAGCAGCTCGCGCCGGCCCGGCCAAGAGACCCAGTACTTC. This gives the protein CASSSRRPGQETQYF. The V call is TRBV12-3 or TRBV12-4, the J call TRBJ2-5; D is ambiguous. V dropped 6 bases and J dropped 1 base, with 15 bases sitting between them. There are 15 residues in the CDR3.

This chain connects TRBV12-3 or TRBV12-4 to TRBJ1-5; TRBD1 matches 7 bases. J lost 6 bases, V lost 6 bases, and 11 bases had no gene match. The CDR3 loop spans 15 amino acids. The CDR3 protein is CASSARQGESQPQHF. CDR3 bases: TGTGCCAGCAGCGCCCGACAGGGAGAGAGTCAGCCCCAGCATTTT.

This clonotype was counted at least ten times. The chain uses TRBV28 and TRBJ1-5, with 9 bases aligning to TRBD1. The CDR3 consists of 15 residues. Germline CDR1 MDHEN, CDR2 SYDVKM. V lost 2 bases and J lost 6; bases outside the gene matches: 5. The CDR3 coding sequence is TGTGCCAGCAGTTTACCCGGGACAGGGTCTCAGCCCCAGCATTTT. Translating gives CASSLPGTGSQPQHF. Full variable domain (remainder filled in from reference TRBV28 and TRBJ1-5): DVKVTQSSRYLVKRTGEKVFLECVQDMDHENMFWYRQDPGLGLRLIYFSYDVKMKEKGDIPEGYSVSREKKERFSLILESASTNQTSMYLCASSLPGTGSQPQHFGDGTRLSIL.

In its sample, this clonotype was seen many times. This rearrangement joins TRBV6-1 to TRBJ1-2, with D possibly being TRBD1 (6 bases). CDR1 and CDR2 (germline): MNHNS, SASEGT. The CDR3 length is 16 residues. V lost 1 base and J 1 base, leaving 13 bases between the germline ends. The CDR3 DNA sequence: TGTGCCAGCAGTGAAGTCACAGGGCGGCGTAACTATGGCTACACCTTC. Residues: CASSEVTGRRNYGYTF.

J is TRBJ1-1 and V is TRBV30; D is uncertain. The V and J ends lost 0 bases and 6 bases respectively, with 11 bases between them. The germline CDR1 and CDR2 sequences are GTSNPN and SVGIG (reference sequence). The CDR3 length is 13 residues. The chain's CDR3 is CAWSVRGISEAFF. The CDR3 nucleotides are TGTGCCTGGAGTGTCCGAGGGATATCTGAAGCTTTCTTT.

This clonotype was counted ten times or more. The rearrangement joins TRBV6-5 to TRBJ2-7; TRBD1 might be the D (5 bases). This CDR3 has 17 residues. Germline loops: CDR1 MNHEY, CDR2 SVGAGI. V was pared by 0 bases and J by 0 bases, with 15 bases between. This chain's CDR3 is CASSYSSQGSSSYEQYF. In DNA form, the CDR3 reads TGTGCCAGCAGTTACTCGAGCCAGGGCTCGAGCTCCTACGAGCAGTACTTC.

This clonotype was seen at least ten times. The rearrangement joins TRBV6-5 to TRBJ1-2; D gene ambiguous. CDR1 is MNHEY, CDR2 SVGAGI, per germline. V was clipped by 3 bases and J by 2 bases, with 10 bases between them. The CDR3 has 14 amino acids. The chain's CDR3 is CASSYGSQNYGYTF. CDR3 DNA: TGTGCCAGCAGTTATGGTAGTCAGAACTATGGCTACACCTTC.

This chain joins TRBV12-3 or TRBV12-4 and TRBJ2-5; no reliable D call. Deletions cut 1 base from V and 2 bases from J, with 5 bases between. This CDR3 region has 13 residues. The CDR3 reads CASSLVAQETQYF. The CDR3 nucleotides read TGTGCCAGCAGTTTAGTGGCACAAGAGACCCAGTACTTC.

CDR3 nucleotides: TGTGCCAGCTGCTTATATGGGGGGTGCACTGAAGCTTTCTTT. This codes for CASCLYGGCTEAFF. This rearrangement joins TRBV28 to TRBJ1-1, with TRBD1 as a possible D gene (5 bases). This CDR3 has 14 amino acids. V was clipped by 8 bases and J by 4 bases, with 17 bases between them. Germline V CDR1 and CDR2: MDHEN, SYDVKM. Filled out from reference TRBV28 and TRBJ1-1, the complete variable domain reads DVKVTQSSRYLVKRTGEKVFLECVQDMDHENMFWYRQDPGLGLRLIYFSYDVKMKEKGDIPEGYSVSREKKERFSLILESASTNQTSMYLCASCLYGGCTEAFFGQGTRLTVV.

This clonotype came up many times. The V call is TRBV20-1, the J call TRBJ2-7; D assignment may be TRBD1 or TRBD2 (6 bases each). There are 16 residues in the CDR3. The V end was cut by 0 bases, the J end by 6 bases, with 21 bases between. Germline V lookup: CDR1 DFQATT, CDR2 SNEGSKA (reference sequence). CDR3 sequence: CSARDPIGPGGAEQYF. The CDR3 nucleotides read TGCAGTGCTAGAGATCCGATAGGGCCCGGGGGCGCCGAGCAGTACTTC.

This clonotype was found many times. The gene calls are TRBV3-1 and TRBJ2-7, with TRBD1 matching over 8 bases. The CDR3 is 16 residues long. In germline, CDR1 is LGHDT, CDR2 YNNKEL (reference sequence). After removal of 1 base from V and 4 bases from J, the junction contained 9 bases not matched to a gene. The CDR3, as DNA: TGTGCCAGCAGCCAAGTCTCCGGGACAGGAGGTTACGAGCAGTACTTC. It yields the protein CASSQVSGTGGYEQYF.

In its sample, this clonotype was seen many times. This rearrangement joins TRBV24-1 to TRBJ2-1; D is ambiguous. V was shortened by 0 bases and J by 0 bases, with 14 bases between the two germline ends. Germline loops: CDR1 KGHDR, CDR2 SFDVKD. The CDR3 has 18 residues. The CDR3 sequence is CATSDLHAPASSYNEQFF. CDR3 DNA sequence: TGTGCCACCAGTGATTTGCATGCTCCTGCGAGCTCCTACAATGAGCAGTTCTTC.

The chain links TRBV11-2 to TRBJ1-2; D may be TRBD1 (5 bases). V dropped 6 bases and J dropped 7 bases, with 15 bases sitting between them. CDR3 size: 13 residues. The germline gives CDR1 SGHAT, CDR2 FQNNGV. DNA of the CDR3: TGTGCCAGCAGAGACCAGGGAATCTCTGGCTACACCTTC. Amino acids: CASRDQGISGYTF.

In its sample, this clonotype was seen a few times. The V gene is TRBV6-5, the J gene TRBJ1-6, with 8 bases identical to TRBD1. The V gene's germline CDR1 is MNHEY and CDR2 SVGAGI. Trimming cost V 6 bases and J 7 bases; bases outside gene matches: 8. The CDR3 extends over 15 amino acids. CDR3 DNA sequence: TGTGCCAGCAGGCCGCAGGGGGCAGCGAATTCACCCCTCCACTTT. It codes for CASRPQGAANSPLHF.

The chain's CDR3 is CASSLEASGGTYEQYF. As DNA, the CDR3 is TGTGCCAGCAGCTTAGAGGCTAGCGGGGGCACCTACGAGCAGTACTTC. The V gene is TRBV11-2, the J gene TRBJ2-7, with 10 bases that match TRBD2. There are 16 residues in the CDR3. Germline loops: CDR1 SGHAT, CDR2 FQNNGV. The V and J ends lost 0 bases and 2 bases, in that order; junction bases with no gene match: 4.